The rows below give T cell receptor beta chains drawn from one sample of a study of blood T cell repertoires in COVID-19. The table came from immunoSEQ multiplex PCR; TCRdb's copy has only in-frame clones and leaves some out. This table has 150,000 to 200,000 clones, approximately 83% appearing once. The specimen sequenced was PBMCs or T cells enriched from blood (not recorded which). The receptors were gathered from a woman aged 55-75 years who had recovered from COVID-19. Each CDR3 is given without its conserved first and last residue. The D gene is left open where the match is weak. Some rows mark clone size as missing; the rest say once, few, many or name a class of expanded clone.

d_call clone_size j_call v_call cdr3_aa
NA few TRBJ1-5 TRBV2 ASSELGGTVYQPQH
TRBD1 NA TRBJ1-1 TRBV5-1 ASSQGDKPYTEAF
NA NA TRBJ1-5 TRBV12-3/TRBV12-4 ASSLGGQPQH
TRBD1 NA TRBJ2-7 TRBV7-9 ASSLGTGGFYEQY
TRBD2 NA TRBJ2-7 TRBV25-1 ASSECVRTSSYEQY
NA NA TRBJ2-5 TRBV14 ASSQDAGGTQY
TRBD1 NA TRBJ1-5 TRBV4-1 ASRPGQGSYQPQH
TRBD2 NA TRBJ2-7 TRBV11-2 ASSLERGNYEQY
TRBD1 NA TRBJ1-5 TRBV19 ASSIGTVNQPQH
TRBD2 NA TRBJ2-1 TRBV27 ASSFGTSGTQPRQF
NA NA TRBJ2-5 TRBV2 ASSLQETQY
NA NA TRBJ1-1 TRBV19 ASRLPSNEAF
TRBD2 NA TRBJ2-7 TRBV28 ASSPASGGSYEQY
NA NA TRBJ1-1 TRBV11-1 ASSPVGQNTEAF
TRBD1 NA TRBJ2-1 TRBV2 ATMGQRDNEQF
TRBD2 once TRBJ2-2 TRBV5-1 ASSLPSGRASNTGELF
NA NA TRBJ2-2 TRBV5-1 ASIEGGGGTGELF
NA NA TRBJ2-2 TRBV5-1 ASRDGGNTGELF
NA NA TRBJ2-1 TRBV5-1 ASLPGGTSSYNEQF
NA NA TRBJ1-2 TRBV21-1 ASRWGEQPGQGAAHGYT
NA NA TRBJ2-7 TRBV3-1/TRBV3-2 ASSQEGAGEQY
NA NA TRBJ2-3 TRBV6-2/TRBV6-3 ASSYIPLVATDTQY
TRBD1 NA TRBJ1-4 TRBV2 ASSWDRTFNEKLF
TRBD2 once TRBJ2-7 TRBV19 ASKETAGGAYEQY
NA few TRBJ2-3 TRBV3-1/TRBV3-2 ASSQDSWDTQY
NA few TRBJ1-5 TRBV19 ASNYQQGNQPQH
NA NA TRBJ2-2 TRBV5-1 ASSFSGARTGELF
TRBD2 NA TRBJ2-2 TRBV27 ASSLGLAGVHGELF
TRBD1 NA TRBJ2-2 TRBV29-1 SVKGQGYTGELF
NA NA TRBJ1-1 TRBV19 ASSIGRGEAF
NA NA TRBJ1-4 TRBV5-1 ASSLDVQGINEKLF
TRBD1 few TRBJ1-2 TRBV20-1 SANRGEGYT
TRBD2 NA TRBJ2-1 TRBV4-1 ASSQDLSGGYNEQF
NA few TRBJ1-5 TRBV3-1/TRBV3-2 ASSQNQGRGQPQH
NA NA TRBJ1-5 TRBV15 ATSRDLSQPQH
TRBD1 NA TRBJ1-6 TRBV5-1 AFDRAGNSPLH
TRBD1 NA TRBJ1-6 TRBV2 ASKQGGNSPLH
NA NA TRBJ2-7 TRBV7-9 ASSLGRDSISYEQY
NA few TRBJ1-5 TRBV19 ASSLRQPNQPQH
NA NA TRBJ1-1 TRBV2 ASSIAGHSSRSTEAF
NA NA TRBJ1-2 TRBV6-6 ASRAGVRVNYGYT
NA NA TRBJ2-1 TRBV6-6 ASSRHAASEQF
NA NA TRBJ1-1 TRBV6-1 ASSEAGGGLGTEAF
NA NA TRBJ1-6 TRBV12-3/TRBV12-4 ASSPGDSPLH
TRBD2 once TRBJ2-1 TRBV28 ASSLLAGDRYNEQF
NA NA TRBJ1-2 TRBV19 ASRTGPRRGPHNYGYT
TRBD2 NA TRBJ2-1 TRBV5-1 ASSLAGSTYNEQF
NA NA TRBJ1-1 TRBV7-6 ASSLFLLGVGTEAF
NA NA TRBJ2-3 TRBV29-1 SVATSQRQY